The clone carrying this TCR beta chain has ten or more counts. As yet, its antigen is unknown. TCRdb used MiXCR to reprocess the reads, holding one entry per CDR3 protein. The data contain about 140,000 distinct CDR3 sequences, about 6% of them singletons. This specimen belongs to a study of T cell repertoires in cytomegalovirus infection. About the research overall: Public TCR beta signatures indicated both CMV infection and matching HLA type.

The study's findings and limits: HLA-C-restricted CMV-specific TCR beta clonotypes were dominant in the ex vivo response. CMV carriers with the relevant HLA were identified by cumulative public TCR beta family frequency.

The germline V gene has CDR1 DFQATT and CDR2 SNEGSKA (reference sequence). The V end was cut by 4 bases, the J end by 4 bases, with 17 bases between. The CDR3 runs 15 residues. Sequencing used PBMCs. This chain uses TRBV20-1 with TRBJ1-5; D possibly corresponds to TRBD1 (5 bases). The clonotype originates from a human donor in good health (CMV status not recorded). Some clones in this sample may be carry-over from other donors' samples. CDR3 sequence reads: CSATLGRTLNQPQHF. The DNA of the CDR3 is TGCAGTGCTACTTTGGGGCGAACCCTGAATCAGCCCCAGCATTTT.